What follows are 3 T cell receptor beta chains derived from one specimen sequenced in a study of cytomegalovirus exposure and HLA in healthy donors. The PCR used 60 Vbeta and 13 Jbeta primers. The assay was immunoSEQ multiplex PCR, and TCRdb's table has in-frame clones only and misses some. Among about 160,000 clones listed, 82% were seen once. Sequenced: PBMCs. The receptors were sampled from a girl between 5 and 17 years old in good health and CMV-seropositive.

The V call is TRBV27, the J call TRBJ2-1, with TRBD2 identical over 7 bases. V lost 5 bases and J lost 4; bases outside the gene matches: 17. The CDR3 contains 18 residues. Germline CDR1 MNHEY, CDR2 SMNVEV (reference sequence). CDR3 coding DNA: TGTGCCAGCAGTCACCGGGGGGACTCGCCACTTCTTTACAATGAGCAGTTCTTC. Residues: CASSHRGDSPLLYNEQFF.

The V and J genes are TRBV9 and TRBJ1-1; 7 bases map to TRBD1. V lost 3 bases, J lost 1 base, and 0 bases stayed unmatched. Looked up from germline, CDR1 is SGDLS and CDR2 is YYNGEE. The CDR3 extends over 13 amino acids. The CDR3 DNA is TGTGCCAGCAGCGCAGGGGGGAACACTGAAGCTTTCTTT. Protein product: CASSAGGNTEAFF.

The chain links TRBV11-2 to TRBJ1-1; D is undetermined. CDR3 length: 16 amino acids. The germline CDR1 and CDR2 sequences are SGHAT and FQNNGV. Trimming stripped 6 bases from V and 2 bases from J, with 19 bases between. The CDR3 reads CASRSPQDGRNTEAFF. The CDR3 DNA is TGTGCCAGCAGATCACCCCAGGACGGGAGAAACACTGAAGCTTTCTTT.